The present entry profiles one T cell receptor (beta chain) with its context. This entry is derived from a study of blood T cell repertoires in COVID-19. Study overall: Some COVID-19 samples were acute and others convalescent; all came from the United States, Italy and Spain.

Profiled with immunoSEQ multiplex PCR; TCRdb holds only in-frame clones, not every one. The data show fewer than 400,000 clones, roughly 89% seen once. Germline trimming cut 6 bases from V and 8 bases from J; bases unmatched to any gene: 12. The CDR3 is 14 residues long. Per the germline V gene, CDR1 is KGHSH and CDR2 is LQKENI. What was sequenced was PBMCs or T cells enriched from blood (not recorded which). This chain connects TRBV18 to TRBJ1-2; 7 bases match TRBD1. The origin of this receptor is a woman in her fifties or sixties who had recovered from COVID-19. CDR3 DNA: TGTGCCAGCTCGCCGGGACAGACCTCGAAGGGCTACACCTTC. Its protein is CASSPGQTSKGYTF.